This T cell receptor beta chain emerged from a study of blood T cells in healthy people across ages. The study, taken as a whole, reports: Estimates of total diversity, which came from one million sequenced T cells, were considered to be underestimates. In long-lived donors, naive CD4+ cell counts and diversity exceeded those of aged donors.

In its sample, this clonotype was seen a few times. Its antigen is as yet unknown. Trimming took 3 bases from V and 0 from J, leaving 8 bases between them. Germline loops: CDR1 DFQATT, CDR2 SNEGSKA (reference sequence). The CDR3 covers 13 residues. Total RNA, at least 5.5 micrograms per sample, came from PBMCs. For the second PCR, which ran for 7 to 11 cycles, a sample-barcoded 5' primer and a J-beta primer mix were used. TCRdb re-analysed the 5' RACE reads in MiXCR, keeping a single row per CDR3 protein. The table has 380,000 or so distinct CDR3 sequences, approximately 52% seen once. Sequencing used blood. The TCR comes from a man aged 60 to 75 in good health. V is TRBV20-1 and J is TRBJ2-5; D remains unclear. As DNA, the CDR3 is TGCAGTGCTAGGAGACCGGACCAAGAGACCCAGTACTTC. It is translated as CSARRPDQETQYF.